The T cell receptor (beta chain) under discussion was sequenced for a study of cytomegalovirus exposure and HLA in healthy donors. This clone turned up a few times. CDR1 is MNHNS and CDR2 is SASEGT in the germline V gene. The ends lost 1 base at V and 6 bases at J; junction bases unmatched: 3. There are 15 residues in the CDR3. The primer mix had 60 Vbeta and 13 Jbeta primers. TCRdb's table, derived via immunoSEQ multiplex PCR, lists solely in-frame clones and lacks some. This table has 150,000 to 200,000 clones, around three quarters appearing once. The specimen was PBMCs. The chain joins TRBV6-1 to TRBJ2-1, with 10 bases identical to TRBD2. The source of this sequence is a woman aged 40 to 50 in good health and CMV-seronegative. The CDR3 DNA follows: TGTGCCAGCAGTGAAGAAGCGGGGGGGCCCAATGAGCAGTTCTTC. Residues: CASSEEAGGPNEQFF.